This T cell receptor beta chain comes out of a study of blood T cell repertoires in COVID-19. Across the study: Both acute and convalescent COVID-19 samples were obtained from the United States, Italy and Spain.

Trimming took off 3 bases at V and 0 bases at J, with 9 bases between the two ends. The CDR3 spans 14 residues. Germline V CDR1 and CDR2: MNHNS, SASEGT. Using immunoSEQ multiplex PCR, the repertoire was profiled, and TCRdb retains in-frame clones only, with some absent. Here the sample spans some 220,000 clones, around 80% being singletons. This receptor was obtained from a woman in her twenties or thirties with COVID-19, enrolled during active disease. This chain uses TRBV6-1 with TRBJ2-7, with a tentative D call TRBD2 (7 bases). Sequenced material: peripheral blood. CDR3 loop: CASSEGGPSYEQYF. The DNA for the CDR3 is TGTGCCAGCAGTGAGGGGGGGCCCTCCTACGAGCAGTACTTC.